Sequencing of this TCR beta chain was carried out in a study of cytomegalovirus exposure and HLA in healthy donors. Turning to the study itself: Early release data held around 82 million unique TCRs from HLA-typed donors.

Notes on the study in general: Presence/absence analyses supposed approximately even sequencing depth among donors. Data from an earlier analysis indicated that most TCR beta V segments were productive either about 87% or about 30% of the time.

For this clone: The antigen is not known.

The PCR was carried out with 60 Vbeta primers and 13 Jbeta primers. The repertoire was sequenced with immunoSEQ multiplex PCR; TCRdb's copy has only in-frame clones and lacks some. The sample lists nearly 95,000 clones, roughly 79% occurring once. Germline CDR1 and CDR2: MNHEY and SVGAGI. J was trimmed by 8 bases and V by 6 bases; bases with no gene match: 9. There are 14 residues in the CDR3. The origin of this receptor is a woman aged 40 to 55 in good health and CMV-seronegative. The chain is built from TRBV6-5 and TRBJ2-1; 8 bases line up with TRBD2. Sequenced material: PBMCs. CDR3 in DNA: TGTGCCAGCAGGCCTCTAGCGGGTCTCGATGAGCAGTTCTTC. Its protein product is CASRPLAGLDEQFF.